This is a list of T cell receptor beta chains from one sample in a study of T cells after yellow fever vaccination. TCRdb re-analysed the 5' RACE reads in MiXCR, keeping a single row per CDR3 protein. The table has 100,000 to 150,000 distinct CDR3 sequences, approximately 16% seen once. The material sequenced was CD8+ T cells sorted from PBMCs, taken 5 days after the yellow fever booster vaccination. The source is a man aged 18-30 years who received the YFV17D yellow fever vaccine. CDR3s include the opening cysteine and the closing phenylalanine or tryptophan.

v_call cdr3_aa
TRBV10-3 CAISDKIGGGTDTQYF
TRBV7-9 CASSSSGVNTEAFF
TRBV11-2 CASSFDGLAGTPGYNEQFF
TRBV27 CASSPDEGLHSPLHF
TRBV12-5 CASGFGAFF
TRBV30 CACLSGEPSSYEQYF
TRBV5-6 CASSLATSGEDTQYF
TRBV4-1 CASSQAGTMNTEAFF
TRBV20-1 CSAREPHTDTQYF
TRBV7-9 CASSPGKEQFF
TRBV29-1 CSVVPPQGDEQFF
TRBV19 CASSNWHTDTQYF
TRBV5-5 CASSSDTDMGFNQPQHF
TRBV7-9 CASSSSWGKNTEAFF
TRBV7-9 CASSLTGLLGYTF
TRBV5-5 CASSLGVRQAPANYGYTF
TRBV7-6 CASSRLPLASPLRGDEQFF
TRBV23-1 CASSQGQPAYEQYF
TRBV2 CASSEAGQDGNQPQHF
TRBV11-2 CASGPYGNTIYF
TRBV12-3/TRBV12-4 CASSKHPYNEQFF
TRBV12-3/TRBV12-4 CASSLYRTGLGRFF
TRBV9 CASSVAGSPSFEQYF
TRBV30 CAWSVGTGGTDTQYF
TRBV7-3 CASSLTALDTQYF
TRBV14 CASSQGGQGAPYEQYF
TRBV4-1 CASSQDHPGSSGNTIYF
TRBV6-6 CASSSGGGRGNEQFF
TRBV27 CASARGVYAFF
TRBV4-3 CASSPRTPGELFF
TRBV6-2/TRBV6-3 CASSYSGGTEAFF
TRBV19 CASMRAREQYF
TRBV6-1 CASSFPGADYNTGELFF
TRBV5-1 CASRPGQGFTGELFF
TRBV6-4 CASSDSGDTGELFF
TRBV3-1 CASSQVGYGDTQYF
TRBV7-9 CASRGGLYEKLFF
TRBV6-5 CASSYTGGASSPLHF
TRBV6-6 CASTSPTYEQYF
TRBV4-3 CASSQLFLNYGYTF
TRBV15 CATSSTYRGGDEQFF